This is a list of T cell receptor beta chains from one sample in a study of identical twins. TCRdb passed the 5' RACE reads through MiXCR, listing each CDR3 protein once. The profile covers about 300,000 distinct CDR3 sequences, with more than 9% appearing a single time and 7.2% taken by the ten largest. These records were also assigned to another study, of yellow fever vaccine responses in identical twins.

Sequenced input: CD8+ T cells sorted from blood. The receptors shown here come from a woman aged 18-29 years in good health. CDR3s include the opening cysteine and the closing phenylalanine or tryptophan.

V gene	J gene	CDR3 protein
TRBV5-6	TRBJ1-1	CASSFTGNTEAFF
TRBV4-2	TRBJ2-2	CASSQEGADTGELFF
TRBV7-7	TRBJ2-1	CASSLGTSGDYNEQFF
TRBV6-2/TRBV6-3	TRBJ2-1	CASSYSPKNEQFF
TRBV11-2	TRBJ2-3	CASSRLGGPDTQYF
TRBV11-1	TRBJ2-5	CASSYYPRDARPLQETQYF
TRBV14	TRBJ1-1	CASSAWEFGTEAFF
TRBV12-5	TRBJ2-1	CASGLVALAVGYNEQFF
TRBV2	TRBJ2-4	CASSEGTLAKNIQYF
TRBV6-4	TRBJ2-3	CASASAGGVDTQYF
TRBV12-3/TRBV12-4	TRBJ2-3	CASSLMSGGDTQYF
TRBV7-8	TRBJ2-1	CASSFGVPLGRNEQFF
TRBV11-1	TRBJ2-2	CASSTDRDRSYLNTGELFF
TRBV4-1	TRBJ1-2	CASSQGGGHEYGYTF
TRBV4-1	TRBJ2-2	CASSQGNRELFF
TRBV10-3	TRBJ1-2	CASYTTGYGYTF
TRBV28	TRBJ2-7	CASCSGRGLGSYEQYF
TRBV27	TRBJ2-1	CASFTAYNEQFF
TRBV4-1	TRBJ1-6	CASSQVWDRGGSPLHF
TRBV29-1	TRBJ2-1	CSVVLGGNEQFF
TRBV4-1	TRBJ2-3	CASSHGETGVTVDTQYF
TRBV11-2	TRBJ2-1	CATSRTGSYNEQFF
TRBV3-1	TRBJ2-5	CASSQVLRGKYQETQYF
TRBV7-8	TRBJ2-1	CASSYTGGEANEQFF
TRBV6-2/TRBV6-3	TRBJ1-1	CASTNRGLRGAFF
TRBV11-2	TRBJ1-1	CAYPGLGGSYLEAFF
TRBV20-1	TRBJ2-1	CSATGTILAEQFF